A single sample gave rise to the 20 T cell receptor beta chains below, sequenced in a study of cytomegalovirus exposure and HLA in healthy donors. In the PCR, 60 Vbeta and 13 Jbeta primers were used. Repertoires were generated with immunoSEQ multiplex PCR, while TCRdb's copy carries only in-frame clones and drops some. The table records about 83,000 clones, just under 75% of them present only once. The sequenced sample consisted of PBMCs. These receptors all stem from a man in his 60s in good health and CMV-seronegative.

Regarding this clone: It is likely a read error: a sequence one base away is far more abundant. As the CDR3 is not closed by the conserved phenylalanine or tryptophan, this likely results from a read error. CDR3 region: CAWETRGSGYTL. CDR3 DNA: TGTGCCTGGGAAACACGCGGGTCCGGCTACACCCTC. This chain uses TRBV30 with TRBJ1-2; D call uncertain. V gave up 5 bases and J gave up 8 bases, with 15 bases separating them. CDR1 is GTSNPN, CDR2 SVGIG, per germline (reference sequence). The CDR3 spans 12 residues.

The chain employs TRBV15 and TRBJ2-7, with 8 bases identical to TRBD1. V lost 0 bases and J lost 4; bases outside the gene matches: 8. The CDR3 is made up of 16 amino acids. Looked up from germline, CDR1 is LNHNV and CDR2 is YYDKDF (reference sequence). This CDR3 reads CATSRDVGQGIYEQYF. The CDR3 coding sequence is TGTGCCACCAGCAGAGATGTCGGACAGGGAATTTACGAGCAGTACTTC.

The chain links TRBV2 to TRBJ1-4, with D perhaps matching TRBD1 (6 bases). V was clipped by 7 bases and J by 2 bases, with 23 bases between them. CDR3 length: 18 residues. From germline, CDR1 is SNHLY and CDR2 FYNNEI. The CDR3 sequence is CASTPDSPSMVTNEKLFF. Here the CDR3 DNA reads TGTGCCAGCACGCCGGACAGCCCCTCTATGGTTACTAATGAAAAACTGTTTTTT. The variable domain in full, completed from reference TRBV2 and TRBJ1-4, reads EPEVTQTPSHQVTQMGQEVILRCVPISNHLYFYWYRQILGQKVEFLVSFYNNEISEKSEIFDDQFSVERPDGSNFTLKIRSTKLEDSAMYFCASTPDSPSMVTNEKLFFGSGTQLSVL.

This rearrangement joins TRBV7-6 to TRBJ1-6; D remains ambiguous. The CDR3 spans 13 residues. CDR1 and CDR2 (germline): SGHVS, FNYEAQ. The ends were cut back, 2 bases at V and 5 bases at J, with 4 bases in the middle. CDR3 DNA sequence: TGTGCCAGCAGCTTAACGGATAATTCACCCCTCCACTTT. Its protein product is CASSLTDNSPLHF. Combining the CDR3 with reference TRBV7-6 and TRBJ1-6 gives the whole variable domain GAGVSQSPRYKVTKRGQDVALRCDPISGHVSLYWYRQALGQGPEFLTYFNYEAQQDKSGLPNDRFSAERPEGSISTLTIQRTEQRDSAMYRCASSLTDNSPLHFGNGTRLTVT.

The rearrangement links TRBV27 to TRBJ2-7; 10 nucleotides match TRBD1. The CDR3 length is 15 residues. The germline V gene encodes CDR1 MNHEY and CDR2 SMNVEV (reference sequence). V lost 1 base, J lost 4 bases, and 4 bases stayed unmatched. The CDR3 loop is CASSLLGTGEYEQYF. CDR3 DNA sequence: TGTGCCAGCAGTTTATTAGGGACAGGGGAATACGAGCAGTACTTC.

CDR3 bases: TGTGCCAGCTCCGGGACAGGGGGTAGAAACACCATATATTTT. It specifies CASSGTGGRNTIYF. This rearrangement joins TRBV19 to TRBJ1-3, with TRBD1 identical over 11 bases. There are 14 residues in the CDR3. Germline V gives CDR1 LNHDA, CDR2 SQIVND (reference sequence). V trimming: 9 bases; J trimming: 5 bases; junction bases outside the gene matches: 6. Filled out from reference TRBV19 and TRBJ1-3, the complete variable domain reads DGGITQSPKYLFRKEGQNVTLSCEQNLNHDAMYWYRQDPGQGLRLIYYSQIVNDFQKGDIAEGYSVSREKKESFPLTVTSAQKNPTAFYLCASSGTGGRNTIYFGEGSWLTVV.

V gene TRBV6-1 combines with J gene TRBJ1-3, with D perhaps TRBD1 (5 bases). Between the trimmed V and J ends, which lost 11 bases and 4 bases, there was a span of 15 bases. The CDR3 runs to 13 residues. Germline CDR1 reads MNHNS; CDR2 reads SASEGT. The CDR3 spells CAGGEQTGNTIYF. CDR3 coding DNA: TGTGCCGGGGGGGAACAAACAGGAAACACCATATATTTT.

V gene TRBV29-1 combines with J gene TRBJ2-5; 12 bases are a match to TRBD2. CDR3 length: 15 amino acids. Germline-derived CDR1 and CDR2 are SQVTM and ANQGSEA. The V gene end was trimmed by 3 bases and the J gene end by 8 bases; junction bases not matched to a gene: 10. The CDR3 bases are TGCAGCGTTGAGATCCCTAGCGGGGGGGATAGAACCCAGTACTTC. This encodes CSVEIPSGGDRTQYF.

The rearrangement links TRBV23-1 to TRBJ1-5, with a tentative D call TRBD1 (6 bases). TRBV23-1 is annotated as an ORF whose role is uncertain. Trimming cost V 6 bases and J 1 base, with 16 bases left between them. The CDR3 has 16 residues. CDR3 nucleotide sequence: TGCGCCAGCAGCCCTTATGGACAGAGGAGCAATCAGCCCCAGCATTTT. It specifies CASSPYGQRSNQPQHF.

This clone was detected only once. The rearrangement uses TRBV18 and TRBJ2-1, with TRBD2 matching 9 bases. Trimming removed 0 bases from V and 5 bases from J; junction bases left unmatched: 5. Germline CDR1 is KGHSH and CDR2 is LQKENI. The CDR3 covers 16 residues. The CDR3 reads CASSPPASGTNNEQFF. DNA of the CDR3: TGTGCCAGCTCACCACCGGCTAGCGGGACAAACAATGAGCAGTTCTTC.

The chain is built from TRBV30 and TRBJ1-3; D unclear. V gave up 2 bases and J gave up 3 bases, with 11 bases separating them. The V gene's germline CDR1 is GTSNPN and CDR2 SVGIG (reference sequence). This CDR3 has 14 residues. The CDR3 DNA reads TGTGCCTGGAGTCACAGCTATCTTGGAAACACCATATATTTT. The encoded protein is CAWSHSYLGNTIYF. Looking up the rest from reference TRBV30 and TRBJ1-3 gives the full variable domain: SQTIHQWPATLVQPVGSPLSLECTVEGTSNPNLYWYRQAAGRGLQLLFYSVGIGQISSEVPQNLSASRPQDRQFILSSKKLLLSDSGFYLCAWSHSYLGNTIYFGEGSWLTVV.

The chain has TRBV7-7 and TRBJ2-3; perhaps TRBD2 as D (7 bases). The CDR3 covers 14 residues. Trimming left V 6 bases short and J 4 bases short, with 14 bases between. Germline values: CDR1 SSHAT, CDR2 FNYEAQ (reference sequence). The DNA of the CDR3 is TGTGCCAGCAGTCCTACGGGGGGCGCAGATACGCAGTATTTT. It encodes CASSPTGGADTQYF.

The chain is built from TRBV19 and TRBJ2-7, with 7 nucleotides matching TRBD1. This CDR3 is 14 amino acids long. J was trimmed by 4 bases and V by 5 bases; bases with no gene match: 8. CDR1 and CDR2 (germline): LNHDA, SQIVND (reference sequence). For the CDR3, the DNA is TGTGCCAGTAGTCCGAGACAGGGAAATTACGAGCAGTACTTC. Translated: CASSPRQGNYEQYF.

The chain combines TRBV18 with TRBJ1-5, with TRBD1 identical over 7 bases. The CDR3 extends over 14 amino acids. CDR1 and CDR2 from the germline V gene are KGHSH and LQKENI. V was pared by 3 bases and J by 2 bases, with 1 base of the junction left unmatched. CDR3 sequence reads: CASSPGTGNQPQHF. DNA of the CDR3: TGTGCCAGCTCACCCGGGACAGGCAATCAGCCCCAGCATTTT.

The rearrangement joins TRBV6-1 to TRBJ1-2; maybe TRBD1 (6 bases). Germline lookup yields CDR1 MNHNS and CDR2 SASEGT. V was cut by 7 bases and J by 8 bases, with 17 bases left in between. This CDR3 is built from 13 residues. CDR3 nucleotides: TGTGCCAGCACCTTGGGGACACTCGTGGGCTACACCTTC. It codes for CASTLGTLVGYTF.

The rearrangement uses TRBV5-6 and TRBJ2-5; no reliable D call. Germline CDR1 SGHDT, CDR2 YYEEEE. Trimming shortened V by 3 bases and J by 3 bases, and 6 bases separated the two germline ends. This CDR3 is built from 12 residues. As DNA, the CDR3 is TGTGCCAGCAGCTCGCAGGAAGAGACCCAGTACTTC. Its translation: CASSSQEETQYF. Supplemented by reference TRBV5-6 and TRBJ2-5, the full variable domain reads DAGVTQSPTHLIKTRGQQVTLRCSPKSGHDTVSWYQQALGQGPQFIFQYYEEEERQRGNFPDRFSGHQFPNYSSELNVNALLLGDSALYLCASSSQEETQYFGPGTRLLVL.

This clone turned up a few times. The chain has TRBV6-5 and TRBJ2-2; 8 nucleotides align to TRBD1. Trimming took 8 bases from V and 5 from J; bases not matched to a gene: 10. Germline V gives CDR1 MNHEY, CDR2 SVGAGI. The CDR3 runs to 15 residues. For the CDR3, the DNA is TGTGCCAGCCACGGGACAGGACACTCAACCGGGGAGCTGTTTTTT. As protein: CASHGTGHSTGELFF.

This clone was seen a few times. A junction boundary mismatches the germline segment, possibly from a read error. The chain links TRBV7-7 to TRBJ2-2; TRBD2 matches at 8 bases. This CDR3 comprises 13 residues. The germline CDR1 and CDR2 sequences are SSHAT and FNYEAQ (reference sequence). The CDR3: CASSPGGTGELFF. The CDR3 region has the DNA TGTGCTAGCAGCCCGGGGGGGACCGGGGAGCTGTTTTTT.

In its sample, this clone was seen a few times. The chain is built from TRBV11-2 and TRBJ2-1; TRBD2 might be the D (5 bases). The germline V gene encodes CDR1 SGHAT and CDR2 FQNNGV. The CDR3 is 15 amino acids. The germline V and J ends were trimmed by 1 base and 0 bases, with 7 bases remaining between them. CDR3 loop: CASSLGAGSYNEQFF. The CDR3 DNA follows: TGTGCCAGCAGCTTAGGTGCGGGCTCCTACAATGAGCAGTTCTTC.

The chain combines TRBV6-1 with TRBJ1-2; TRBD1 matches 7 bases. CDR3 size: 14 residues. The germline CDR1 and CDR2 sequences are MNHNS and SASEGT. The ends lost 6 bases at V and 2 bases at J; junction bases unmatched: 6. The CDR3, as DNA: TGTGCCAGCAGCTTACAGGGGAAGAACTATGGCTACACCTTC. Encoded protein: CASSLQGKNYGYTF.